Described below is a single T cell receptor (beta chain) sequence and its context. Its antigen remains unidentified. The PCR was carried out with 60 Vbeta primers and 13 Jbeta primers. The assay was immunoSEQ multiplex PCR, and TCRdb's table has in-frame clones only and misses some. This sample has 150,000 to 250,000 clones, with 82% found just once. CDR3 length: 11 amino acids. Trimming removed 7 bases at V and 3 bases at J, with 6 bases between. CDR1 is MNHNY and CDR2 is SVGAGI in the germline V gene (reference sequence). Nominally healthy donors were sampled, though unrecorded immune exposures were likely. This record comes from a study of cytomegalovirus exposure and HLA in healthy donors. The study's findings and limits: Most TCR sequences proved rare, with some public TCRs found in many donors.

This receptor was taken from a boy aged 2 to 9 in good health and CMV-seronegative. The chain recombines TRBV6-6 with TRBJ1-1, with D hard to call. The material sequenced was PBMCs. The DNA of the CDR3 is TGTGCCAGCAAAGGAGACACTGAAGCTTTCTTT. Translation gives CASKGDTEAFF.